The 10 T cell receptor beta chains below come from one sample, sequenced in a study of Ad26.COV2.S vaccination and SARS-CoV-2 variants. Treatment indicated: 15 to 20 received Ad26.COV2.S at low or high dose, single or two shots; 5 received placebo; per-sample allocation not given. Samples analyzed were those drawn on day 63 after the first vaccine or placebo injection. Sequencing used immunoSEQ multiplex PCR; TCRdb keeps in-frame clones, though not all of them. The sample shows approximately 480,000 clones, around 88% of them seen only once. The material was peripheral blood, obtained in a trial of Ad26.COV2.S vaccine versus placebo. These receptor sequences come from a person aged 18-65 years who received the Ad26.COV2.S COVID-19 vaccine or a placebo.

This clone was observed once. The chain employs TRBV7-9 and TRBJ2-3; tentative D call: TRBD2 (5 bases). The V and J ends lost 5 bases and 5 bases respectively, with 17 bases between them. The CDR3 is 15 residues long. CDR1 is SEHNR, CDR2 FQNEAQ, per germline (reference sequence). CDR3 in amino acids: CASSSRATRGDTQYF. CDR3 bases: TGTGCCAGCAGCAGCCGGGCAACTCGGGGAGATACGCAGTATTTT.

The J gene is TRBJ2-7, the V gene TRBV19; perhaps D is TRBD1 or TRBD2 (5 bases each). This CDR3 has 15 residues. CDR1 and CDR2 from the germline V gene are LNHDA and SQIVND (reference sequence). Trimming took off 4 bases at V and 2 bases at J, with 15 bases between the two ends. CDR3 nucleotide sequence: TGTGCCAGTAGTAACCGGGACGCAGGAACCTACGAGCAGTACTTC. Translated, it gives CASSNRDAGTYEQYF.

CDR3 coding DNA: TGTGCCAGCAGCTTGGCAGCTTTGAACACTGAAGCTTTCTTT. Encoded protein: CASSLAALNTEAFF. This chain uses TRBV11-1 with TRBJ1-1, with no clear D. V lost 3 bases, J lost 0 bases, and 8 bases lay in between. The germline gives CDR1 SGHAT, CDR2 FQDESV (reference sequence). The CDR3 extends over 14 amino acids.

The chain uses TRBV11-1 and TRBJ2-7, with D perhaps TRBD1 (6 bases). Germline assignment: CDR1 SGHAT and CDR2 FQDESV (reference sequence). This CDR3 region has 15 residues. With 2 bases removed from V and 3 bases from J, the gap between germline ends came to 14 bases. The CDR3 DNA is TGTGCCAGCAGCTTAAGCCGGACAGCCGTCTACGAGCAGTACTTC. Protein: CASSLSRTAVYEQYF.

The chain couples TRBV7-2 to TRBJ2-1; 7 positions match TRBD2. Trimming at V came to 4 bases and at J to 3 bases, leaving 6 bases not matched to a gene. CDR3 length: 15 amino acids. Germline assignment: CDR1 SGHTA and CDR2 FQGNSA. The CDR3 region has the DNA TGTGCCAGCAGCTCACAGCGGGATGACTACAATGAGCAGTTCTTC. Protein sequence: CASSSQRDDYNEQFF.

This sequence joins TRBV28 and TRBJ1-1, with TRBD1 identical over 10 bases. This CDR3 spans 13 amino acids. The ends lost 7 bases at V and 6 bases at J; junction bases unmatched: 5. From germline, CDR1 is MDHEN and CDR2 SYDVKM. This chain's CDR3 is CASNRDRGSEAFF. The CDR3 coding sequence is TGTGCCAGCAATAGGGACAGGGGATCTGAAGCTTTCTTT.

V gene TRBV7-2 combines with J gene TRBJ1-2; D is possibly TRBD1 (5 bases). The CDR3 extends over 12 amino acids. Germline V gene sequence: CDR1 SGHTA, CDR2 FQGNSA. V was trimmed by 5 bases and J by 7 bases, leaving 11 bases between them. CDR3 nucleotides: TGTGCCAGCAGCCAGGGTGGGTCTGGCTACACCTTC. Translation gives CASSQGGSGYTF.

The chain employs TRBV24-1 and TRBJ2-5; D assignment may be TRBD1 or TRBD2 (5 bases each). CDR1 KGHDR and CDR2 SFDVKD come from the germline V gene. The V and J ends lost 2 bases and 3 bases respectively, with 15 bases between them. The CDR3 runs to 16 residues. The CDR3 DNA reads as TGTGCCACCAGTGATTCCGGGGCCCTCGCCGAAGAGACCCAGTACTTC. Translated, it gives CATSDSGALAEETQYF.

The V call is TRBV7-8, the J call TRBJ2-3, with D hard to call. V was shortened by 5 bases and J by 2 bases, with 14 bases between the two germline ends. CDR3 length: 15 residues. The germline V gene encodes CDR1 SGHVS and CDR2 FQNEAQ. The CDR3 bases are TGTGCCAGCAGCCCGTTGGCGGCGTCCACAGATACGCAGTATTTT. Its protein is CASSPLAASTDTQYF.

The chain joins TRBV7-2 to TRBJ1-5; the D is unclear. The CDR3 runs 12 residues. V shed 5 bases and J shed 10 bases, with 12 bases lying between them. CDR1 SGHTA and CDR2 FQGNSA come from the germline V gene. In DNA form, the CDR3 reads TGTGCCAGCAGCATCCCGGGAGGTCCCCAGCATTTT. Amino acids: CASSIPGGPQHF.